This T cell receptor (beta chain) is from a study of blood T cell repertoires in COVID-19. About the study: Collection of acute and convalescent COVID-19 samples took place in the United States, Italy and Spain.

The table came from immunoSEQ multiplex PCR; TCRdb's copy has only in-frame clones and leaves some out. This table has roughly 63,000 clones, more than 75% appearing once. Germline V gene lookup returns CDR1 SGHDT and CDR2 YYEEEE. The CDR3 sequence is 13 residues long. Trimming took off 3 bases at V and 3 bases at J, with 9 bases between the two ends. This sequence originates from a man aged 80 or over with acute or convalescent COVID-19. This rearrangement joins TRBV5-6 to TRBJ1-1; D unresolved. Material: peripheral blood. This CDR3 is CASSSGLYTEAFF. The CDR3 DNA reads TGTGCCAGCAGCTCTGGGCTGTACACTGAAGCTTTCTTT.